The 9 T cell receptor beta chains given below trace back to one sample, sequenced in a study of vaccination effects on CD4 cells after COVID-19. Sequencing in the ViraFEST assay came after antigen-specific CD4+ T cells had been expanded with viral peptide pools, which were used to stimulate PBMC. Between days 9 and 11 of culture, CD4+ T cells were separated out. Absence of prior SARS-CoV-2 infection characterized the vaccine recipients, who showed negative nucleocapsid antibodies. The data were produced by immunoSEQ multiplex PCR, yet TCRdb's version contains in-frame clones alone and is incomplete. The sample shows around 41,000 clones, 70% to 80% of them seen only once. Their antigens remain unidentified. Sample: CD4+ T cells from PBMCs cultured with SARS-CoV-2 spike peptides, taken before COVID-19 vaccination. These receptors all come from a human donor who received a COVID-19 vaccine.

The chain combines TRBV5-1 with TRBJ2-2; 11 positions agree with TRBD1. The CDR3 extends over 15 amino acids. J lost 5 bases, V lost 4 bases, and 4 bases had no gene match. Per the germline V gene, CDR1 is SGHRS and CDR2 is YFSETQ. CDR3 residues: CASSPGQGGTGELFF. CDR3 sequence (DNA): TGCGCCAGCAGCCCGGGACAGGGGGGAACCGGGGAGCTGTTTTTT.

The chain uses TRBV15 and TRBJ1-3, with TRBD1 matching 7 bases. The CDR3 runs to 18 residues. CDR1 and CDR2 (germline): LNHNV, YYDKDF (reference sequence). Unmatched junction bases numbered 8, after V lost 0 bases and J lost 0 bases. CDR3 sequence reads: CATSRDLPGQPSGNTIYF. The CDR3 nucleotides are TGTGCCACCAGCAGAGATTTGCCGGGACAGCCCTCTGGAAACACCATATATTTT.

The V and J genes are TRBV12-3 or TRBV12-4 and TRBJ2-1; D is possibly TRBD1 (6 bases). This CDR3 is 12 amino acids long. Trimming took off 6 bases at V and 10 bases at J, with 13 bases between the two ends. This CDR3 reads CASSKTGGEQFF. CDR3 in DNA: TGTGCCAGCAGCAAGACAGGCGGGGAGCAGTTCTTC.

This clone was seen just once. The rearrangement joins TRBV7-2 to TRBJ1-2, with D perhaps matching TRBD1 (5 bases). The V end was cut by 1 base, the J end by 7 bases, with 16 bases between. The CDR3 contains 15 residues. The germline CDR1 and CDR2 sequences are SGHTA and FQGNSA. CDR3 bases: TGTGCCAGCAGCTTAGAGAAGGGACGAATTTCTGGCTACACCTTC. This translates into CASSLEKGRISGYTF. The variable domain in full, with the rest retrieved from reference TRBV7-2 and TRBJ1-2, is GAGVSQSPSNKVTEKGKDVELRCDPISGHTALYWYRQSLGQGLEFLIYFQGNSAPDKSGLPSDRFSAERTGGSVSTLTIQRTQQEDSAVYLCASSLEKGRISGYTFGSGTRLTVV.

This clone appeared once. This chain links TRBV3-1 (or the pseudogene TRBV3-2) with TRBJ2-5, with D uncertain. V lost 4 bases and J 5 bases, leaving 5 bases between the germline ends. Per germline, CDR1 LGHDT and CDR2 YNNKEL (reference sequence). The CDR3 is made up of 11 amino acids. CDR3 coding DNA: TGTGCCAGCAGCCTATCTGAGACCCAGTACTTC. It codes for CASSLSETQYF.

The rearrangement links TRBV9 to TRBJ2-3; the D gene could be TRBD1 or TRBD2 (6 bases each). The germline CDR1 and CDR2 sequences are SGDLS and YYNGEE. With 1 base removed from V and 1 base from J, the gap between germline ends came to 16 bases. The CDR3 is 17 residues long. The CDR3 here is CASSVRMGGSGTDTQYF. CDR3 nucleotides: TGTGCCAGCAGCGTACGAATGGGGGGCAGTGGCACAGATACGCAGTATTTT.

V and J are TRBV7-2 and TRBJ2-6; 10 bases are shared with TRBD1. The length of the CDR3 is 18 residues. J gave up 1 base and V 6 bases, and 9 bases lay outside the gene matches. In germline, CDR1 is SGHTA, CDR2 FQGNSA. The CDR3, as DNA: TGTGCCAGCAGACCGCCCGGACAGGGGGGATCTGGGGCCAACGTCCTGACTTTC. Amino acid sequence: CASRPPGQGGSGANVLTF.

This clone was seen a handful of times. The chain has TRBV5-8 and TRBJ1-5; D call uncertain. The CDR3 has 13 amino acids. Germline lookup yields CDR1 SGHTS and CDR2 YDEGEE. Trimming took off 4 bases at V and 5 bases at J, with 10 bases between the two ends. The CDR3 loop is CASSVDGDQPQHF. DNA for the CDR3: TGTGCCAGCAGCGTGGACGGAGATCAGCCCCAGCATTTT.

The chain joins TRBV11-3 to TRBJ2-1, with a weak D call TRBD1 (6 bases). The V gene lost 5 bases and the J gene lost 4 bases, with 24 bases spanning the gap. Germline V CDR1 and CDR2: SGHNT, YENEEA. This CDR3 contains 18 residues. The chain's CDR3 is CASSPKTQGYIQYNEQFF. CDR3 nucleotides: TGTGCCAGCAGCCCCAAAACTCAGGGGTACATACAATACAATGAGCAGTTCTTC.